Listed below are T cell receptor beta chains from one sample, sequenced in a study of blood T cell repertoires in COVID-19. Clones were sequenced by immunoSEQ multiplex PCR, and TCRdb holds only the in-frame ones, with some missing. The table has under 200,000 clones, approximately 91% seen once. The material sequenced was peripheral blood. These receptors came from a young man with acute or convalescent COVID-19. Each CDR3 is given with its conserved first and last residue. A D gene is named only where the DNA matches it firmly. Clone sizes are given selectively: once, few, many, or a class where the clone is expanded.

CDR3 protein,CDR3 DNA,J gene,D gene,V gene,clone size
CASSYSHGAGANTIYF,TGTGCCAGCAGTTACTCGCACGGGGCAGGGGCAAACACCATATATTTT,TRBJ1-3,.,TRBV6-5,.
CASSLAGTGLSGNTIYF,TGTGCCAGCAGCTTAGCCGGGACAGGTTTGTCTGGAAACACCATATATTTT,TRBJ1-3,TRBD1,TRBV7-2,.
CASSHEGRGAVMF,TGTGCCAGCAGCCACGAGGGGCGGGGGGCTGTGATGTTT,TRBJ1-6,.,TRBV4-2,.
CASSRARGGETQYF,TGTGCCAGCAGTCGGGCCAGGGGAGGGGAGACCCAGTACTTC,TRBJ2-5,.,TRBV6-2/TRBV6-3,.
CASSPRQGGYGYTF,TGTGCCAGCAGTCCCCGACAGGGAGGCTATGGCTACACCTTC,TRBJ1-2,TRBD1,TRBV6-5,.
CASSVETGLGTEAFF,TGTGCCAGCAGCGTAGAGACAGGGCTTGGGACTGAAGCTTTCTTT,TRBJ1-1,TRBD1,TRBV9,.
CASSKADLAGGCNEQFF,TGTGCCAGCAGCAAAGCCGACCTAGCGGGAGGTTGCAATGAGCAGTTCTTC,TRBJ2-1,.,TRBV21-1,once
CASSLTENTEAFF,TGCGCCAGCAGCTTGACAGAGAACACTGAAGCTTTCTTT,TRBJ1-1,.,TRBV5-1,once
CASSLRSYEQYF,TGTGCCAGCAGCTTGAGGAGCTACGAGCAGTACTTC,TRBJ2-7,.,TRBV5-5,.
CASSLSGELFF,TGTGCCAGCAGCTTAAGCGGTGAACTGTTTTTT,TRBJ1-4,.,TRBV7-2,.
CATSDSGTGKFEQFF,TGTGCCACCAGTGATTCCGGGACAGGGAAATTTGAGCAGTTCTTC,TRBJ2-1,TRBD1,TRBV24-1,.
CASSSQTGAGELFF,TGCGCCAGCAGCTCGCAGACAGGGGCCGGGGAGCTGTTTTTT,TRBJ2-2,TRBD1,TRBV5-1,.
CASSYLGTANTEAFF,TGTGCCAGCAGTTACTTGGGGACAGCGAACACTGAAGCTTTCTTT,TRBJ1-1,TRBD1,TRBV6-5,few
CASSLGLAVTDTQYF,TGTGCCAGCAGCCTGGGGCTAGCGGTCACAGATACGCAGTATTTT,TRBJ2-3,TRBD2,TRBV3-1/TRBV3-2,.
CAWSWDTRTTGELFF,TGTGCCTGGAGTTGGGACACCCGGACCACCGGGGAGCTGTTTTTT,TRBJ2-2,.,TRBV30,.
CATGQSSSGNTIYF,TGTGCCACCGGACAATCGAGCTCTGGAAACACCATATATTTT,TRBJ1-3,.,TRBV6-6,.
CASSVGTGRSGNTIYF,TGTGCCAGCAGTGTGGGGACAGGCCGCTCTGGAAACACCATATATTTT,TRBJ1-3,TRBD1,TRBV27,.
CASSRDRANTEAFF,TGCGCCAGCAGCCGGGACAGGGCTAACACTGAAGCTTTCTTT,TRBJ1-1,TRBD1,TRBV10-1,.
CASSLAGGISEAFF,TGCGCCAGCAGCTTGGCAGGGGGCATATCTGAAGCTTTCTTT,TRBJ1-1,TRBD1,TRBV5-1,.
CASSLDLRGGNTIYF,TGTGCCAGCAGCTTAGATCTAAGGGGTGGAAACACCATATATTTT,TRBJ1-3,.,TRBV11-2,.
CASSLGAFNEQFF,TGTGCCAGCAGCTTAGGGGCTTTTAATGAGCAGTTCTTC,TRBJ2-1,.,TRBV11-3,.
CASGSYRGGGYTF,TGTGCTAGTGGTTCCTACAGGGGTGGCGGCTACACCTTC,TRBJ1-2,TRBD1,TRBV12-5,.
CASSLEGQGTTEAFF,TGTGCCAGCAGCTTAGAAGGACAGGGTACCACTGAAGCTTTCTTT,TRBJ1-1,TRBD1,TRBV7-9,.
CATSNPYEPLHF,TGTGCCACCAGCAATCCCTATGAACCCCTCCACTTT,TRBJ1-6,.,TRBV15,.
CASSSQNSGANVLTF,TGTGCCAGCAGCTCACAGAACTCTGGGGCCAACGTCCTGACTTTC,TRBJ2-6,.,TRBV5-6,.
CASSLGPGQGYTDTQYF,TGCGCCAGCAGCCTTGGACCGGGACAGGGCTACACAGATACGCAGTATTTT,TRBJ2-3,TRBD1,TRBV4-1,.
CASSYTGAGNTIYF,TGTGCCAGCAGTTACACAGGAGCCGGAAACACCATATATTTT,TRBJ1-3,.,TRBV6-6,once
CASSTGTGRMLKTQYF,TGTGCCAGCAGCACCGGGACAGGGCGAATGTTAAAGACCCAGTACTTC,TRBJ2-5,TRBD1,TRBV27,.
CAWSGKGLAAGELFF,TGTGCCTGGAGTGGAAAGGGGCTAGCGGCCGGGGAGCTGTTTTTT,TRBJ2-2,TRBD2,TRBV30,.
CASRGPYHTDTQYF,TGTGCCAGCAGGGGCCCCTACCACACAGATACGCAGTATTTT,TRBJ2-3,.,TRBV2,.
CASSPTSAGASYEQYF,TGTGCCAGCTCACCAACGAGCGCCGGTGCCTCCTACGAGCAGTACTTC,TRBJ2-7,.,TRBV18,.
CASSGAGQGGAEQYF,TGTGCCAGCAGCGGTGCGGGGCAGGGGGGTGCCGAGCAGTACTTC,TRBJ2-7,.,TRBV2,.
CASSYSVVASGGNLYF,TGTGCCAGCAGTTACTCGGTTGTGGCTAGCGGGGGGAATTTATACTTC,TRBJ2-5,TRBD2,TRBV6-5,.
CASSTQIGQGYEQYF,TGTGCCAGTAGTACCCAGATAGGACAGGGCTACGAGCAGTACTTC,TRBJ2-7,TRBD1,TRBV19,.
CASMGTSGTDTQYF,TGTGCCAGTATGGGGACTAGCGGAACAGATACGCAGTATTTT,TRBJ2-3,TRBD2,TRBV19,.
CASSPLAGDYGYTF,TGTGCCAGCTCACCCCTCGCCGGGGACTATGGCTACACCTTC,TRBJ1-2,.,TRBV18,.
CASSTYSTPYGYTF,TGTGCCAGCAGCACCTACAGTACACCTTATGGCTACACCTTC,TRBJ1-2,.,TRBV9,.
CASSLMGQGSEQYF,TGTGCCAGCAGCTTAATGGGACAGGGTTCCGAGCAGTACTTC,TRBJ2-7,TRBD1,TRBV11-2,.
CASSSEGSEQFF,TGTGCCAGCAGCTCCGAGGGCTCTGAGCAGTTCTTC,TRBJ2-1,.,TRBV7-9,.
CASSRDRQNTEAFF,TGTGCCAGCTCACGGGACAGGCAGAACACTGAAGCTTTCTTT,TRBJ1-1,TRBD1,TRBV18,.
CASSESGFSGANVLTF,TGTGCCAGCAGTGAATCGGGGTTCTCTGGGGCCAACGTCCTGACTTTC,TRBJ2-6,.,TRBV25-1,.
CASSLRVGRDMNTEAFF,TGTGCCAGCAGTTTAAGGGTCGGCAGGGACATGAACACTGAAGCTTTCTTT,TRBJ1-1,.,TRBV28,.
CASSLGPGPSDEKLFF,TGTGCCAGCAGTTTGGGGCCGGGCCCCTCGGATGAAAAACTGTTTTTT,TRBJ1-4,.,TRBV27,.
CASSPTGFFFDEQYF,TGTGCCAGCAGTCCTACAGGGTTTTTTTTCGACGAGCAGTACTTC,TRBJ2-7,.,TRBV7-2,.
CASSLDREGYTF,TGTGCCAGCAGCTTGGACAGGGAGGGCTACACCTTC,TRBJ1-2,.,TRBV5-6,.
CAWSVLLQGAKNIQYF,TGTGCCTGGAGTGTACTCCTACAGGGTGCCAAAAACATTCAGTACTTC,TRBJ2-4,.,TRBV30,.
CASSPTGSYEQYF,TGTGCCAGCAGCCCGACAGGCTCCTACGAGCAGTACTTC,TRBJ2-7,.,TRBV6-5,.
CASSYESDRGNEQYF,TGTGCCAGCAGTTACGAGTCAGACAGGGGAAACGAGCAGTACTTC,TRBJ2-7,TRBD1,TRBV6-5,.
CASSFGLAGGGSYNEQFF,TGTGCCAGCAGCTTCGGACTAGCGGGAGGGGGCTCCTACAATGAGCAGTTCTTC,TRBJ2-1,TRBD2,TRBV7-9,once
CAREGQGEGYTF,TGTGCCAGAGAGGGACAGGGTGAGGGCTACACCTTC,TRBJ1-2,TRBD1,TRBV2,.
CASSEARRDEAFF,TGTGCCAGCAGTGAAGCACGTCGAGATGAAGCTTTCTTT,TRBJ1-1,.,TRBV2,.
CATSDTTGSKYF,TGTGCCACCAGTGATACGACAGGTTCTAAGTATTTT,TRBJ2-3,.,TRBV24-1,.
CASSLATTPNTEAFF,TGTGCCAGCAGCTTGGCCACGACACCGAACACTGAAGCTTTCTTT,TRBJ1-1,.,TRBV5-4,.
CASSSLYGTAFSGYTF,TGTGCCAGCAGTAGTCTATACGGGACAGCCTTTTCTGGCTACACCTTC,TRBJ1-2,TRBD1,TRBV27,.
CASSLGDRDYEQYF,TGTGCCAGCAGCTTAGGGGACAGGGACTACGAGCAGTACTTC,TRBJ2-7,TRBD1,TRBV7-6,.
CATSDLGFGQGGEQFF,TGTGCCACCAGTGATTTGGGGTTTGGACAGGGAGGTGAGCAGTTCTTC,TRBJ2-1,TRBD1,TRBV24-1,.